Listed below are T cell receptor beta chains from one sample, sequenced in a study of Graves' ophthalmopathy and Graves' hyperthyroidism. MiXCR, run by TCRdb on the multiplex PCR reads, gives a single entry per CDR3 protein. The sample lists 57,000 or so distinct CDR3 sequences, more than 40% occurring once. Sequenced sample: peripheral blood. The source of these receptors is an adult woman with Graves' ophthalmopathy. The CDR3 runs from the conserved cysteine through the conserved F or W. Fields, in order: J gene, V gene, CDR3 protein.

j_gene: TRBJ2-7
v_gene: TRBV20-1
CDR3aa: CSARVGQGSWYEQYF

j_gene: TRBJ1-5
v_gene: TRBV2
CDR3aa: CASSETPSPQHF

j_gene: TRBJ2-1
v_gene: TRBV7-3
CDR3aa: CASSLLFASSYNEQFF

j_gene: TRBJ1-4
v_gene: TRBV5-5
CDR3aa: CASSFRTGPATNEKLFF

j_gene: TRBJ2-5
v_gene: TRBV12-3/TRBV12-4
CDR3aa: CASGLGRIQETQYF

j_gene: -
v_gene: TRBV13
CDR3aa: CASSLLQMGASCEQFF

j_gene: TRBJ2-5
v_gene: TRBV7-3
CDR3aa: CASSLGGGGRAMETQYF

j_gene: TRBJ1-1
v_gene: TRBV9
CDR3aa: CASSVTGTNTEAFF

j_gene: TRBJ2-1
v_gene: TRBV5-8
CDR3aa: CASRTGTANNEQFF

j_gene: TRBJ1-1
v_gene: TRBV15
CDR3aa: CATSRDKQGNTEAFF

j_gene: TRBJ1-1
v_gene: TRBV12-3/TRBV12-4
CDR3aa: CASSHEWGTTEAFF

j_gene: TRBJ2-2
v_gene: TRBV6-5
CDR3aa: CASNSRDGELFF

j_gene: TRBJ2-5
v_gene: TRBV7-9
CDR3aa: CASSLLAGGSSETQYF

j_gene: TRBJ2-3
v_gene: TRBV24-1
CDR3aa: CATSDPGQVLGDTQYF

j_gene: TRBJ1-4
v_gene: TRBV9
CDR3aa: CASSVGAGVAEKLFF

j_gene: TRBJ2-7
v_gene: TRBV20-1
CDR3aa: CSARVSYWARDREQYF

j_gene: TRBJ2-7
v_gene: TRBV11-2
CDR3aa: CASSHPGQGVQEQYF

j_gene: TRBJ2-1
v_gene: TRBV10-3
CDR3aa: CAISETSGVDNEQFF

j_gene: TRBJ2-7
v_gene: TRBV28
CDR3aa: CASSLVQGDEQYF

j_gene: TRBJ1-5
v_gene: TRBV5-8
CDR3aa: CASSLRTRPPQHF

j_gene: TRBJ2-2
v_gene: TRBV12-3/TRBV12-4
CDR3aa: CASSLAGGIAGELFF

j_gene: TRBJ1-1
v_gene: TRBV4-1
CDR3aa: CASSQVGRTEAFF

j_gene: TRBJ2-3
v_gene: TRBV14
CDR3aa: CASSQVAGATSTDTQYF

j_gene: TRBJ2-7
v_gene: TRBV5-4
CDR3aa: CASSLRTVLNEQYF

j_gene: TRBJ1-1
v_gene: TRBV19
CDR3aa: CASSWGAGEAFF

j_gene: TRBJ2-1
v_gene: TRBV19
CDR3aa: CASSTGGAHGLLGNEQFF

j_gene: TRBJ1-1
v_gene: TRBV5-1
CDR3aa: CASSLAQGLLNTEAFF

j_gene: TRBJ2-2
v_gene: TRBV19
CDR3aa: CATRTSGDTGELFF

j_gene: TRBJ1-1
v_gene: TRBV19
CDR3aa: CASGIGASTEAFF

j_gene: TRBJ1-2
v_gene: TRBV19
CDR3aa: CARARGGKVDYGYTF

j_gene: TRBJ2-3
v_gene: TRBV27
CDR3aa: CATALVIHTDTQYF

j_gene: TRBJ2-7
v_gene: TRBV7-8
CDR3aa: CASSLRGTSGVTYEQYF

j_gene: TRBJ2-6
v_gene: TRBV28
CDR3aa: CASSLQGNTEAF

j_gene: TRBJ1-2
v_gene: TRBV9
CDR3aa: CASSVGRDIGIGYTF

j_gene: TRBJ2-7
v_gene: TRBV10-3
CDR3aa: CAICSPRGGPSYEQYF

j_gene: TRBJ1-5
v_gene: TRBV19
CDR3aa: CASSPRGGPQHF

j_gene: TRBJ2-1
v_gene: TRBV7-2
CDR3aa: CASRTSGANNEQFF

j_gene: TRBJ2-7
v_gene: TRBV4-1
CDR3aa: CASSQEPYGTSNEQYF

j_gene: TRBJ2-7
v_gene: TRBV20-1
CDR3aa: CSARLAGEDEQYF

j_gene: TRBJ2-5
v_gene: TRBV6-2/TRBV6-3
CDR3aa: CASITSGAETQYF

j_gene: TRBJ2-1
v_gene: TRBV4-3
CDR3aa: CASSQGTSGSGEAYNEQFF

j_gene: TRBJ1-2
v_gene: TRBV6-6
CDR3aa: CASSYSGDYGYTF